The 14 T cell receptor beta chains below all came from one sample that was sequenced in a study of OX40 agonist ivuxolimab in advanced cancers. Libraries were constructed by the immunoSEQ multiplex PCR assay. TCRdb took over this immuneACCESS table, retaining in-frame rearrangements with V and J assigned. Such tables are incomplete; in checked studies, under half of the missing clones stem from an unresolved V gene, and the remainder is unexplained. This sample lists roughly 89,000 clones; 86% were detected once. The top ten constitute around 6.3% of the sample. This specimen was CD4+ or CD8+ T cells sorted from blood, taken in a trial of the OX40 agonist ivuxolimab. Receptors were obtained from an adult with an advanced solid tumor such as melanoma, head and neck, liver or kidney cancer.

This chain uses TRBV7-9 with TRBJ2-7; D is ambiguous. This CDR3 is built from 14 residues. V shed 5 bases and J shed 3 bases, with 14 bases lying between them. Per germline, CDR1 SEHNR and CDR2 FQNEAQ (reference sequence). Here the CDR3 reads CASSPLNRLYEQYF. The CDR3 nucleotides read TGTGCCAGCAGCCCTCTGAACAGACTCTACGAGCAGTACTTC.

Here the CDR3 reads CASNPGSSYNEQFF. CDR3 DNA: TGTGCCAGTAACCCAGGGAGCTCCTACAATGAGCAGTTCTTC. The rearrangement uses TRBV19 and TRBJ2-1; possibly TRBD1 or TRBD2 for D (5 bases each). Germline assignment: CDR1 LNHDA and CDR2 SQIVND (reference sequence). V dropped 7 bases and J dropped 0 bases, with 10 bases sitting between them. The CDR3 totals 14 residues.

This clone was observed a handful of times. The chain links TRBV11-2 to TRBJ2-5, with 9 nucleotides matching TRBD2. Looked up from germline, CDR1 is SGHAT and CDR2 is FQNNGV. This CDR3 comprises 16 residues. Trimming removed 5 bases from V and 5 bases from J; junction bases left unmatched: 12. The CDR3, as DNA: TGTGCCAGCAGCCCTCAGACTCTAGCGGGACGCGAGACCCAGTACTTC. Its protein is CASSPQTLAGRETQYF.

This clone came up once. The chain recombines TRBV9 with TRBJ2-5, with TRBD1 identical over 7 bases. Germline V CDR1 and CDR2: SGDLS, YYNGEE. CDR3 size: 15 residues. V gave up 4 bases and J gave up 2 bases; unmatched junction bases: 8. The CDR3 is CASSLNRGSQETQYF. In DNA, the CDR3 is TGTGCCAGCAGCCTCAACAGGGGCAGTCAAGAGACCCAGTACTTC.

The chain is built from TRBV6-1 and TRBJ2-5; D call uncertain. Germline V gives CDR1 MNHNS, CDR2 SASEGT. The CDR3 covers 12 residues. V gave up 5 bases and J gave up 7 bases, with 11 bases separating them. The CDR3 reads CASSRTLGTQYF. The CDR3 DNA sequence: TGTGCCAGCAGTAGGACGCTAGGGACCCAGTACTTC.

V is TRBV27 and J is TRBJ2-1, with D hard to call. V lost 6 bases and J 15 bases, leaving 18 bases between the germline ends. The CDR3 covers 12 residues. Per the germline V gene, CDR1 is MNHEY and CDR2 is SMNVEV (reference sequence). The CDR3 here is CASRIMEGRVFF. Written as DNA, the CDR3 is TGTGCCAGCAGGATAATGGAAGGTCGGGTGTTCTTC.

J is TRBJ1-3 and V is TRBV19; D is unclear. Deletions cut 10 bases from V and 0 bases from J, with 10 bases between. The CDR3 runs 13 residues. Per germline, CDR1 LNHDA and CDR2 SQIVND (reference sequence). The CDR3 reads CATRQSSGNTIYF. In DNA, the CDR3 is TGTGCCACCCGGCAGTCCTCTGGAAACACCATATATTTT.

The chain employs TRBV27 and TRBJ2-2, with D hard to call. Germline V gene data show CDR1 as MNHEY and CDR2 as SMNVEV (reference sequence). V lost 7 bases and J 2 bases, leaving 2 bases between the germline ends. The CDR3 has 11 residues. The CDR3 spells CASTNTGELFF. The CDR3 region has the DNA TGTGCCAGCACCAACACCGGGGAGCTGTTTTTT.

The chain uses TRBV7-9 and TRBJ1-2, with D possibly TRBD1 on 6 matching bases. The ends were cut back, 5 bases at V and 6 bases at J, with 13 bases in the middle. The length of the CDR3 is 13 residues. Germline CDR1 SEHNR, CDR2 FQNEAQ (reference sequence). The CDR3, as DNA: TGTGCCAGCAGCATTGGACAGTTCAATGGCTACACCTTC. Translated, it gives CASSIGQFNGYTF.

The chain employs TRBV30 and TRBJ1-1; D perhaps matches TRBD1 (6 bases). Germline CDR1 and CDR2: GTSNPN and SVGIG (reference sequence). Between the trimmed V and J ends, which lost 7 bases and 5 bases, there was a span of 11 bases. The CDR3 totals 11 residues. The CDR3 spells CASLRGTEAFF. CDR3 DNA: TGTGCCTCCTTAAGGGGGACTGAAGCTTTCTTT. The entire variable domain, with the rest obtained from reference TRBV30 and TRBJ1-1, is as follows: SQTIHQWPATLVQPVGSPLSLECTVEGTSNPNLYWYRQAAGRGLQLLFYSVGIGQISSEVPQNLSASRPQDRQFILSSKKLLLSDSGFYLCASLRGTEAFFGQGTRLTVV.

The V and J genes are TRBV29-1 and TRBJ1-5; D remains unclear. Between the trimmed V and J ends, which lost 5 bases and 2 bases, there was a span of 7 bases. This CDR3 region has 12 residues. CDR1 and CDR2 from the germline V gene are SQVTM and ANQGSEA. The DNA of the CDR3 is TGCAGCGTTCGCGACGGCAATCAGCCCCAGCATTTT. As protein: CSVRDGNQPQHF.

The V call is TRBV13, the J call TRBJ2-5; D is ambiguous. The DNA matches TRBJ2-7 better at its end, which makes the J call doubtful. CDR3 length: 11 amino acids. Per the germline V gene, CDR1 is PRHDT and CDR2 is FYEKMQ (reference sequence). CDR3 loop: CASSYLYEQYF. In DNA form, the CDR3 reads TGTGCCAGCAGCTACCTCTACGAGCAGTACTTC.

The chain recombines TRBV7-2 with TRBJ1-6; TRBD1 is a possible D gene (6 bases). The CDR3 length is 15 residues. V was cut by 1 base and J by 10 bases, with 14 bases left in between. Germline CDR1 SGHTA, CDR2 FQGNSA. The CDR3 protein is CASSLVGGGGSPLHF. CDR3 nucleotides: TGTGCCAGCAGCTTAGTTGGAGGGGGTGGGTCACCCCTCCACTTT.

CDR3 bases: TGTGCCAGCACGTCCAGAATCCTCTATGGCTACACCTTC. Its protein product is CASTSRILYGYTF. This chain connects TRBV6-1 to TRBJ1-2; no firm D call. The CDR3 has 13 amino acids. The germline V gene has CDR1 MNHNS and CDR2 SASEGT. The V end lost 7 bases, the J end lost 4 bases, and 13 bases lay between the germline ends.